This T cell receptor beta chain was identified in a study of Ad26.COV2.S vaccination and SARS-CoV-2 variants. Study at large: Doses of Ad26.COV2.S were injected into muscle once or twice, 56 days apart. Findings and limits, study-wide: Post-vaccination spike-specific CD8+ and CD4+ T cell responses reportedly had substantial breadth. Vaccinees showed greater spike-specific TCR breadth than placebo recipients.

Measured with immunoSEQ multiplex PCR; TCRdb has only the in-frame clones, and not every one. The sample has roughly 380,000 clones; around 86% are singletons. Worth noting for this clone: Its specificity is unknown.

CDR3 length equals 15 residues. The V gene's germline CDR1 is LGHNA and CDR2 YSLEER. Trimming shortened V by 4 bases and J by 2 bases, and 12 bases separated the two germline ends. Treatment defined: around 19 received Ad26.COV2.S at low or high dose, single or two shots; roughly 5 received placebo; per-sample allocation not given. The samples date from day 63 after the first vaccine or placebo injection. J is TRBJ2-1 and V is TRBV4-3; no firm D call. This TCR was sampled from a person between 18 and 60 years old who received the Ad26.COV2.S COVID-19 vaccine or a placebo. The sample here was peripheral blood, taken in a trial of Ad26.COV2.S vaccine versus placebo. For the CDR3, the DNA is TGCGCCAGCAGCCCAGGTGGCGGAGCCTACAATGAGCAGTTCTTC. This translates into CASSPGGGAYNEQFF.